Sequencing of this T cell receptor (beta chain) was carried out in a study of siplizumab effects on memory and regulatory T cells. General study points: Mean Treg-derived proportions of mappable alloreactive CD4+ clones were 68.8% for siplizumab and approximately 25% for controls. Proliferating Tregs in siplizumab cultures were never verified as suppressive.

TCRdb keeps only in-frame clones here, not all; method: immunoSEQ multiplex PCR. The table has approximately 65,000 clones, 83% seen once. The germline V gene encodes CDR1 GTSNPN and CDR2 SVGIG (reference sequence). V was clipped by 5 bases and J by 9 bases, with 13 bases between them. This CDR3 is 11 amino acids long. A remark on this clone: Its antigen is still unknown.

The TCR was taken from a human donor in good health. The V call is TRBV30, the J call TRBJ1-1; D not certain. Sequenced sample: memory CD4+ T cells sorted from blood. CDR3 DNA sequence: TGTGCCTGGGGGAAGGGTGTTCAAGCTTTCTTT. Translated, it gives CAWGKGVQAFF.